This T cell receptor (beta chain) was sequenced for a study of regulatory T cells in long-lasting Graves disease. Findings of the study overall: Newly diagnosed patients shared 950 to 1,000 public clonotypes; persistent patients shared approximately 2,900.

Time point given: newly diagnosed GD, antithyroid drugs for less than 3 months. Generation of the TCR library employed RNA extracted from PBMCs. V was trimmed by 6 bases and J by 0 bases, leaving 13 bases between them. Per germline, CDR1 MNHEY and CDR2 SMNVEV (reference sequence). The CDR3 is made up of 15 amino acids. The authors built TCR beta libraries using iRepertoire HTBI primers and Arm-PCR of CDR3 regions. Each CDR3 protein is one row after TCRdb ran MiXCR on the multiplex PCR reads. The sample lists 350,000 to 450,000 distinct CDR3 sequences, 15% occurring once. Note on this clonotype: The antigen remains unidentified.

These same data were also listed under a study on T cells in Graves' hyperthyroidism and ophthalmopathy. That paper states: Across 18 months, stable Graves' hyperthyroidism was marked by no progression to ophthalmopathy. Diagnosis relied on clinical symptoms, serum thyroxine and TRAb, thyroid ultrasound and orbital computed tomography. Primed by the HTBI set, a first-round RT-PCR was run on the TCR CDR3.

Sequenced material: peripheral blood mononuclear cells (PBMCs), taken at new diagnosis, from a patient treated with antithyroid drugs. The V call is TRBV27, the J call TRBJ2-3; no definite D call. The origin of this receptor is a middle-aged woman with Graves disease. CDR3 bases: TGTGCCAGCAGCCTAGGTTACACTAGCACAGATACGCAGTATTTT. Protein product: CASSLGYTSTDTQYF.